This T cell receptor (beta chain) comes out of a study of cytomegalovirus exposure and HLA in healthy donors. Whole-study context: Early released data had tens of millions of unique TCRs, all coming from HLA-typed donors.

PCR used 60 Vbeta primers and 13 Jbeta primers. Clones were read by immunoSEQ multiplex PCR, and TCRdb kept only the in-frame ones, dropping some. The sample records 150,000 to 200,000 clones, about 86% being singletons. This clone was picked up one time. Sequenced: PBMCs. The receptor comes from a woman aged 18-29 years in good health and CMV-seropositive.

CDR3: CSVELDRDYGYTF. The DNA of the CDR3 is TGCAGCGTTGAGTTGGACAGGGATTATGGCTACACCTTC. This rearrangement joins TRBV29-1 to TRBJ1-2, with 8 positions matching TRBD1. Germline CDR1 reads SQVTM; CDR2 reads ANQGSEA. V gave up 3 bases and J gave up 5 bases; unmatched junction bases: 5. CDR3 length: 13 residues.